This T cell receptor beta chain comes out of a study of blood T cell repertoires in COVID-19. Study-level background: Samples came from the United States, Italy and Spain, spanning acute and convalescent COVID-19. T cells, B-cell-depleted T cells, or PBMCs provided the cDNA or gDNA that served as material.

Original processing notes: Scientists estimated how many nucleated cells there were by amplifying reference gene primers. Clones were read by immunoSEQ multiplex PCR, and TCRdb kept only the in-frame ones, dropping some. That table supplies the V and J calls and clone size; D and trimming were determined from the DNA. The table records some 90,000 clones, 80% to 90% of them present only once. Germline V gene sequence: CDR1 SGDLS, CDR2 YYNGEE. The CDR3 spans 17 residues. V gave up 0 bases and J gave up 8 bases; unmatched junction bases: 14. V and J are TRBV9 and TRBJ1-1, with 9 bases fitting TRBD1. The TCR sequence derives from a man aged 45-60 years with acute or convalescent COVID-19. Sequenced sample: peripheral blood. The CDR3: CASSVDPGTGLKTEAFF. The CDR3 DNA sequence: TGTGCCAGCAGCGTAGATCCCGGGACAGGGTTGAAAACGGAAGCTTTCTTT.